The subject of this entry is one T cell receptor beta chain. Clones were read by immunoSEQ multiplex PCR, and TCRdb kept only the in-frame ones, dropping some. The table has over 150,000 clones, 75% to 90% seen once. Trimming removed 0 bases at V and 7 bases at J, with 14 bases between. The CDR3 has 16 residues. CDR1 is KGHDR, CDR2 SFDVKD, per germline. This entry belongs to a study of blood T cell repertoires in COVID-19. Looking at the study overall: T cells, B-cell-depleted T cells, or PBMCs provided the cDNA or gDNA that served as material.

The sample consisted of PBMCs or T cells enriched from blood (not recorded which). The genes are TRBV24-1 and TRBJ2-2, with D possibly TRBD1 on 6 matching bases. This receptor was obtained from a woman aged 25 to 39 who had recovered from COVID-19. CDR3 DNA sequence: TGTGCCACCAGTGATTTGGGACAGACGGGTCTCGGGGAGCTGTTTTTT. It specifies CATSDLGQTGLGELFF.